Included here is one T cell receptor (beta chain) sequence, with context. What this receptor recognizes is not known. Base quality data are lacking; no much larger clone is found one base away. The data were obtained in a study of PD-1 blockade in classical Hodgkin lymphoma (dated by TCRdb to the early 2020s). For the study in its entirety: Nivolumab dosing was 3 mg/kg intravenously every 2 weeks, continuing until either disease progression or unacceptable toxicity. A peripheral blood immune signature of response to PD-1 blockade in classical Hodgkin lymphoma was defined using TCR beta sequencing and CyTOF.

The Qiagen DNeasy kit was used to extract genomic DNA both from unsorted PBMCs and from the negatively selected CD4+ and CD8+ fractions. Using primers that anneal to V and J segments, immunoSEQ multiplex PCR amplified the TCR beta CDR3 regions. Amplification bias was minimized using a synthetic immune receptor repertoire, and residual bias was removed computationally after sequencing. The paper's data handling went like this. Custom Python scripts were used to quantify repertoire diversity as the Shannon entropy index. Unsorted, CD4+ and CD8+ repertoires were examined separately, except in combined analyses, for which CD4+ and CD8+ sequences were merged in silico. Clonal expansion was defined as a frequency increase of at least 2-fold after treatment compared with C1D1, and clones undetected at baseline were assigned a pseudocount of 0.5. Clones with 0 or 1 copy at C1D1 were defined as singleton clones, while clones with 2 or more copies were defined as non-singleton clones. Clones expanded in unsorted samples were assigned a CD4+, CD8+ or unknown annotation through matching of protein sequences in sorted samples from the same patient. Diversity changes from C1D1 to C4D1 were tested in paired samples using Wilcoxon tests. TCRdb stores this immuneACCESS table with in-frame sequences only. Part of the clones is absent; in the studies checked, under half of the shortfall reflects unresolved V genes, and no reason is known for the rest. The V and J calls and clone size come from that table; D and trimming were worked out from the DNA. The sample table records roughly 39,000 clones; 75% to 85% of these occur just once. The ten largest clones take up around 9.5% of the sample.

The paper as a whole reports these results and caveats: Only a single clinical trial cohort was studied, and what caused the repertoire differences, possibly disease activity or prior therapy, remained undefined. Baseline diversity similar to that of newly diagnosed patients was observed in trial patients achieving complete response, whereas significantly lower diversity was observed in partial responders and progressors. Patients starting nivolumab less than 1 year after ASCT had lower diversity and were excluded from later analyses to avoid confounding by immune reconstitution. By C4D1, a significant rise was seen in CD4+ TCR diversity but not in CD8+ TCR diversity (p=0.0027 vs p=0.16), and the rise was most apparent among complete responders (p=0.02). Baseline TCR diversity was reported to be lower in newly diagnosed patients than in healthy donors and to be lower still in relapsed/refractory patients.

V is trimmed back by 5 bases and J by 6 bases, and the junction contains 4 bases that no gene match accounts for. Its CDR3 holds 13 amino acids, cysteine through phenylalanine. Only the CDR3 part of the read is kept: 39 bases, read in frame from the first base. CDR1 and CDR2 are read off the germline V gene as SGHVS and FQNEAQ. The sample's time point label, decoded: cycle 4 day 1 (C4D1), after less than 7 weeks of nivolumab. Relapse after autologous stem cell transplantation had occurred in all trial patients, and cohorts A, B and C were distinguished by prior brentuximab vedotin exposure. The trial cohort included around 60 patients with relapsed/refractory classical Hodgkin lymphoma, and each patient had a best overall response of complete response, partial response or progressive disease. Single-agent nivolumab was administered to trial patients in the multi-cohort phase II CheckMate 205 trial. Best overall response was determined by an independent review committee according to the 2007 International Working Group response criteria. Trial PBMCs were collected just before the start of nivolumab (C1D1) and during therapy at cycle 2 day 1 and cycle 4 day 1. Peripheral blood was collected in 8 mL Vacutainer Cell Preparation Tubes, from which PBMCs were isolated by centrifugation and then cryopreserved.

The clonotype was recovered from a human donor with classical Hodgkin lymphoma. The sequencing used peripheral blood mononuclear cells (PBMCs), collected before the fourth cycle of nivolumab. The V and J genes are TRBV7-8 and TRBJ1-5; 7 nucleotides in the junction match TRBD1. The base sequence is TGTGCCAGCAGCATGACAGGGAGTCAGCCCCAGCATTTT. This translates into CASSMTGSQPQHF. Supplemented by the reference TRBV7-8 and TRBJ1-5 proteins around the CDR3, the complete variable domain is GAGVSQSPRYKVAKRGQDVALRCDPISGHVSLFWYQQALGQGPEFLTYFQNEAQLDKSGLPSDRFFAERPEGSVSTLKIQRTQQEDSAVYLCASSMTGSQPQHFGDGTRLSIL.